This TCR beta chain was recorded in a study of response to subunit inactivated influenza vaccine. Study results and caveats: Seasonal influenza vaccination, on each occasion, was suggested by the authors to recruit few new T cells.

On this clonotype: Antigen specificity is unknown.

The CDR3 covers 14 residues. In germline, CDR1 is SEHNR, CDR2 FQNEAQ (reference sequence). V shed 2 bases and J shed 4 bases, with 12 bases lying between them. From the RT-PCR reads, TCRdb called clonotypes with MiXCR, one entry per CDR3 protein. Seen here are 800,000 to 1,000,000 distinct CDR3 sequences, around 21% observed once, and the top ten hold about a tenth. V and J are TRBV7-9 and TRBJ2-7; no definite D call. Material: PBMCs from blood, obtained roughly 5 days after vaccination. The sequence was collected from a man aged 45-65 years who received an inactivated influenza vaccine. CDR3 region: CASSLLQDQYEQYF. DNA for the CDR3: TGTGCCAGCAGCTTACTGCAGGATCAATACGAGCAGTACTTC.